One sample yielded the 19 T cell receptor beta chains listed below, sequenced in a study of cytomegalovirus exposure and HLA in healthy donors. Both 60 Vbeta primers and 13 Jbeta primers went into the PCR. Clones were read by immunoSEQ multiplex PCR, and TCRdb kept only the in-frame ones, dropping some. The data hold 100,000 to 150,000 clones, with around 81% observed a single time. Sequenced sample: PBMCs. The receptors here all came from a female donor in good health and CMV-seronegative.

A single count supports this clone. This chain joins TRBV30 and TRBJ1-2; no clear D. From germline, CDR1 is GTSNPN and CDR2 SVGIG (reference sequence). CDR3 length: 16 residues. The ends were cut back, 6 bases at V and 0 bases at J, with 20 bases in the middle. CDR3 region: CACFSQRTGTNYGYTF. CDR3 DNA sequence: TGTGCCTGCTTTTCCCAGAGGACGGGAACTAACTATGGCTACACCTTC.

This chain uses TRBV9 with TRBJ1-5; D is unresolved. Per the germline V gene, CDR1 is SGDLS and CDR2 is YYNGEE. Trimming left V 0 bases short and J 6 bases short, with 13 bases between. The CDR3 totals 15 residues. The CDR3, as DNA: TGTGCCAGCAGCGTAGGTCCGGGCGGGTCTCAGCCCCAGCATTTT. It codes for CASSVGPGGSQPQHF.

The rearrangement uses TRBV10-1 and TRBJ2-3, with a possible D match to TRBD2 (5 bases). Trimming left V 0 bases short and J 4 bases short, with 11 bases between. CDR1 is WNHNN, CDR2 SYGVQD, per germline (reference sequence). The length of the CDR3 is 15 residues. The CDR3 nucleotides are TGCGCCAGCAGTGAGTCGTCGGGGAGCGCAGATACGCAGTATTTT. Encoded protein: CASSESSGSADTQYF.

This clone was counted only a few times. The V call is TRBV7-8, the J call TRBJ2-1; 14 bases are a match to TRBD2. Trimming removed 6 bases from V and 0 bases from J; junction bases left unmatched: 13. The CDR3 covers 20 residues. The germline gives CDR1 SGHVS, CDR2 FQNEAQ. This CDR3 reads CASRRNLGTSGGRSYNEQFF. For the CDR3, the DNA is TGTGCCAGCAGACGCAACCTCGGGACTAGCGGGGGCCGCTCCTACAATGAGCAGTTCTTC. The full variable domain, completed using reference TRBV7-8 and TRBJ2-1, is GAGVSQSPRYKVAKRGQDVALRCDPISGHVSLFWYQQALGQGPEFLTYFQNEAQLDKSGLPSDRFFAERPEGSVSTLKIQRTQQEDSAVYLCASRRNLGTSGGRSYNEQFFGPGTRLTVL.

The chain uses TRBV6-5 and TRBJ1-1; the D gene is possibly TRBD1 (6 bases). The CDR3 is made up of 15 amino acids. The V gene's germline CDR1 is MNHEY and CDR2 SVGAGI. Trimming took off 5 bases at V and 11 bases at J, with 24 bases between the two ends. DNA for the CDR3: TGTGCCAGCAGTCGATCAGGGGAGAATTCCGGGAGGGCTTTCTTT. Translation: CASSRSGENSGRAFF.

The chain recombines TRBV4-1 with TRBJ2-7; 10 bases fit TRBD2. V gave up 1 base and J gave up 5 bases; unmatched junction bases: 8. The CDR3 is made up of 16 amino acids. Looked up from germline, CDR1 is MGHRA and CDR2 is YSYEKL. CDR3 amino acids: CASSQGGLAGVNEQYF. Written as DNA, the CDR3 is TGCGCCAGCAGCCAAGGAGGCCTAGCGGGAGTGAACGAGCAGTACTTC.

The chain is built from TRBV7-9 and TRBJ2-7; D remains ambiguous. The germline V gene encodes CDR1 SEHNR and CDR2 FQNEAQ (reference sequence). The germline V and J ends were trimmed by 5 bases and 1 base, with 18 bases remaining between them. The CDR3 extends over 16 amino acids. As DNA, the CDR3 is TGTGCCAGCAGCCCCAACCCCCGCCTGACTTCCTACGAGCAGTACTTC. Its protein is CASSPNPRLTSYEQYF.

The chain employs TRBV19 and TRBJ1-6; 11 bases fit TRBD1. With 2 bases clipped from V and 7 bases from J, the junction kept 4 bases outside the gene matches. This CDR3 is 16 amino acids long. Germline V CDR1 and CDR2: LNHDA, SQIVND (reference sequence). The CDR3 region is CASSISGTGGNSPLHF. For the CDR3, the DNA is TGTGCCAGTAGTATATCCGGGACAGGGGGAAATTCACCCCTCCACTTT.

The chain combines TRBV19 with TRBJ1-2; TRBD1 might be the D (6 bases). The CDR3 has 14 amino acids. Germline CDR1 LNHDA, CDR2 SQIVND (reference sequence). V lost 2 bases and J lost 4, with 11 bases in between. CDR3 coding DNA: TGTGCCAGTAGTATATTCGGCAGGGGCTATGGCTACACCTTC. Translated, it gives CASSIFGRGYGYTF.

V gene TRBV19 combines with J gene TRBJ2-5; TRBD2 agrees at 8 bases. Germline V gene sequence: CDR1 LNHDA, CDR2 SQIVND (reference sequence). V was pared by 6 bases and J by 5 bases, with 8 bases of the junction left unmatched. This CDR3 region has 14 residues. CDR3 DNA: TGTGCCAGTAGAGACCGGGGGGGCCAGGAGACCCAGTACTTC. Its translation: CASRDRGGQETQYF.

The chain has TRBV5-4 and TRBJ2-3; 10 bases line up with TRBD2. V was pared by 5 bases and J by 2 bases, with 8 bases of the junction left unmatched. This CDR3 is built from 16 residues. CDR1 is SGHNT, CDR2 YYREEE, per germline (reference sequence). The CDR3 protein is CASSPPGTSVTDTQYF. CDR3 nucleotides: TGTGCCAGCAGTCCTCCCGGGACTAGCGTCACAGATACGCAGTATTTT. The full variable domain, its missing parts supplied by reference TRBV5-4 and TRBJ2-3, is ETGVTQSPTHLIKTRGQQVTLRCSSQSGHNTVSWYQQALGQGPQFIFQYYREEENGRGNFPPRFSGLQFPNYSSELNVNALELDDSALYLCASSPPGTSVTDTQYFGPGTRLTVL.

This clone was seen only a few times. The V and J genes are TRBV11-2 and TRBJ1-6; TRBD1 is a possible D gene (6 bases). This CDR3 is 14 amino acids long. Germline V gene lookup returns CDR1 SGHAT and CDR2 FQNNGV. Between the trimmed V and J ends, which lost 3 bases and 9 bases, there was a span of 12 bases. In DNA, the CDR3 is TGTGCCAGCAGCTTTCTCGGGGGGGCTTCACCCCTCCACTTT. Residues: CASSFLGGASPLHF.

V gene TRBV28 combines with J gene TRBJ1-1, with 10 bases fitting TRBD1. Germline CDR1 MDHEN, CDR2 SYDVKM. The CDR3 loop spans 18 amino acids. V lost 10 bases to trimming and J lost 2 bases; unmatched junction nucleotides: 19. This chain's CDR3 is CATNLRPGTGVGNTEAFF. The CDR3 coding sequence is TGTGCCACCAACCTACGACCCGGGACAGGGGTTGGCAACACTGAAGCTTTCTTT.

The chain joins TRBV9 to TRBJ2-7; 8 nucleotides agree with TRBD1. The CDR3 totals 14 residues. CDR1 is SGDLS, CDR2 YYNGEE, per germline. The V gene end was trimmed by 3 bases and the J gene end by 3 bases; junction bases not matched to a gene: 5. The chain's CDR3 is CASSAGQGGYEQYF. The CDR3 bases are TGTGCCAGCAGCGCAGGACAGGGTGGCTACGAGCAGTACTTC.

The gene calls are TRBV18 and TRBJ2-5; 11 bases fit TRBD2. The CDR3 spans 13 residues. V trimming: 6 bases; J trimming: 4 bases; junction bases outside the gene matches: 1. Germline loops: CDR1 KGHSH, CDR2 LQKENI. The CDR3 region has the DNA TGTGCCAGCTCCGGACTAGCGGGAGAGACCCAGTACTTC. As protein: CASSGLAGETQYF.

The genes are TRBV7-6 and TRBJ2-5, with 10 bases that match TRBD1. Germline values: CDR1 SGHVS, CDR2 FNYEAQ. The CDR3 runs to 14 residues. The ends lost 5 bases at V and 5 bases at J; junction bases unmatched: 5. CDR3 amino acids: CASSPTGGDETQYF. CDR3 nucleotides: TGTGCCAGCAGCCCGACAGGGGGCGATGAGACCCAGTACTTC.

This chain joins TRBV7-9 and TRBJ1-1; D not resolved. The CDR3 consists of 12 residues. The germline V gene encodes CDR1 SEHNR and CDR2 FQNEAQ (reference sequence). Trimming took off 7 bases at V and 0 bases at J, with 6 bases between the two ends. CDR3 protein: CASMAVNTEAFF. The CDR3 nucleotides are TGTGCCAGCATGGCAGTGAACACTGAAGCTTTCTTT.

About this clone: Compared with germline, one end of the junction differs, possibly owing to a read error. The sample contains more than one DNA sequence encoding this CDR3. CDR3 sequence: CASSEDRLGGGYEQYF. The DNA for the CDR3 is TGTGCTAGCAGTGAAGATCGGTTGGGAGGGGGCTACGAGCAGTACTTC. The rearrangement uses TRBV6-1 and TRBJ2-7, with D possibly TRBD2 on 7 matching bases. The CDR3 contains 16 residues. Germline lookup yields CDR1 MNHNS and CDR2 SASEGT.

In nucleotides, the CDR3 is TGTGCCTGGAATCGACCTGACGGGATGAACACTGAAGCTTTCTTT. This sequence encodes CAWNRPDGMNTEAFF. This chain uses TRBV30 with TRBJ1-1; no definite D call. The germline gives CDR1 GTSNPN, CDR2 SVGIG (reference sequence). V was cut by 4 bases and J by 0 bases, with 15 bases left in between. This CDR3 spans 15 amino acids. The full variable domain, in which reference TRBV30 and TRBJ1-1 provide the parts outside the CDR3, is SQTIHQWPATLVQPVGSPLSLECTVEGTSNPNLYWYRQAAGRGLQLLFYSVGIGQISSEVPQNLSASRPQDRQFILSSKKLLLSDSGFYLCAWNRPDGMNTEAFFGQGTRLTVV.